A selection of T cell receptor beta chains follows, all from one sample in a study of beta chain features in type 1 diabetes. This table comes from immunoSEQ multiplex PCR, and its TCRdb copy is limited to in-frame clones, with some not included. This table has 60,000 or so clones, about 60% appearing once. The sample taken for sequencing was Tregs from blood. These receptors all stem from a woman under 30 in good health. Each CDR3 is given with its conserved first and last residue. The order of the fields is CDR3 length, J gene, D gene, clone size, V gene, CDR3 DNA, CDR3 protein. The D gene is left open where the match is weak. Rows may omit the clone size; those that give it use once, few, many or a size class.

12	TRBJ1-5	NA	NA	TRBV9	TGTGCCAGCAGCCCGGGAACCGGACCCCAGCATTTT	CASSPGTGPQHF
15	TRBJ2-3	TRBD2	NA	TRBV4-1	TGCGCCAGCAGCCACCCGGGACTAGCCTCAGATACGCAGTATTTT	CASSHPGLASDTQYF
15	TRBJ2-5	TRBD1	NA	TRBV29-1	TGCAGCGTTCGGGGGGTTCGACAGGGGGCGTGGGAGCAGTACTTC	CSVRGVRQGAWEQYF
15	TRBJ1-1	NA	few	TRBV18	TGTGCCAGCTCACCACAGACAGTTACAAACACTGAAGCTTTCTTT	CASSPQTVTNTEAFF
16	TRBJ1-6	NA	NA	TRBV7-2	TGTGCCAGCAGCCCTTGGGCAGGGCTCTATAATTCACCCCTCCACTTT	CASSPWAGLYNSPLHF
14	TRBJ1-4	TRBD1	few	TRBV7-2	TGTGCCAGCAGGATGGGACAGGGATACGAAAAACTGTTTTTT	CASRMGQGYEKLFF
16	TRBJ2-3	TRBD2	NA	TRBV9	TGTGCCAGCAGCGTAGTTGCGGGGGTTAGGGCAGATACGCAGTATTTT	CASSVVAGVRADTQYF
16	TRBJ2-1	TRBD2	NA	TRBV10-3	TGTGCCATCACCCCCGGGAGGGCCCGAGGAGTGGCCGAGCAGTTCTTC	CAITPGRARGVAEQFF
14	TRBJ2-3	TRBD1	NA	TRBV27	TGTGCCAGCAGTTCGACAGGGGGCCCAGATACGCAGTATTTT	CASSSTGGPDTQYF
16	TRBJ1-2	NA	NA	TRBV18	TGTGCCAGCTCACCAACTAGGGTGCGCAGAACCTATGGCTACACCTTC	CASSPTRVRRTYGYTF
18	TRBJ2-7	TRBD2	few	TRBV4-1	TGCGCCAGCAGCCAAGTGGTAGCGGGAGGGCCCAACCCCTACGAGCAGTACTTC	CASSQVVAGGPNPYEQYF
15	TRBJ1-5	TRBD1	NA	TRBV7-6	TGTGCCAGCAGCTTGGTACAGGGGTTTACCGGGCCCCAGCATTTT	CASSLVQGFTGPQHF
16	TRBJ1-2	TRBD1	NA	TRBV7-2	TGTGCCAGCAGCCGACGAAGCCATGACAGGGCTACTGGCTACACCTTC	CASSRRSHDRATGYTF
16	TRBJ1-1	NA	NA	TRBV18	TGTGCCAGCTCACCACCGGGGAGGGAGAGGGACACTGAAGCTTTCTTT	CASSPPGRERDTEAFF
13	TRBJ2-7	NA	NA	TRBV6-1	TGTGCCAGCGTGAGCGGCTACTCCTACGAGCAGTACTTC	CASVSGYSYEQYF
16	TRBJ2-2	NA	NA	TRBV7-9	TGTGCCAGCAGCTTAGCCCCCCTAGAATCGAGTGGGGAGCTGTTTTTT	CASSLAPLESSGELFF
11	TRBJ1-4	NA	NA	TRBV30	TGTGCCTGGAGTTCGAGTGAAAAACTGTTTTTT	CAWSSSEKLFF
14	TRBJ1-2	TRBD1	NA	TRBV5-4	TGTGCCAGCAGCCAGAGACAGGGAAGCTATGGCTACACCTTC	CASSQRQGSYGYTF
11	TRBJ1-1	NA	few	TRBV7-2	TGTGCCAGCAATCGTGACACTGAAGCTTTCTTT	CASNRDTEAFF
14	TRBJ2-1	NA	once	TRBV7-3	TGTGCCAGCAGCTTCGGCGGGATGGGGGGTGAGCAGTTCTTC	CASSFGGMGGEQFF
15	TRBJ1-2	NA	NA	TRBV4-2	TGTGCCAGCAGCGATACAGGGACAACTAACTATGGCTACACCTTC	CASSDTGTTNYGYTF
16	TRBJ2-1	TRBD1	NA	TRBV6-5	TGTGCCAGCAGTTACTCGACGGGACAGGGTTCGAATGAGCAGTTCTTC	CASSYSTGQGSNEQFF
13	TRBJ1-3	NA	once	TRBV5-1	TGCGCCAGCAGCTCAGGGTTAGGAAACACCATATATTTT	CASSSGLGNTIYF
12	TRBJ1-4	NA	few	TRBV5-1	TGCGCCAGCAGCTCCTCTAATGAAAAACTGTTTTTT	CASSSSNEKLFF
15	TRBJ1-5	NA	NA	TRBV2	TGTGCCAGCAGTGAAGAGGGGGAGGGAACCCAGCCCCAGCATTTT	CASSEEGEGTQPQHF